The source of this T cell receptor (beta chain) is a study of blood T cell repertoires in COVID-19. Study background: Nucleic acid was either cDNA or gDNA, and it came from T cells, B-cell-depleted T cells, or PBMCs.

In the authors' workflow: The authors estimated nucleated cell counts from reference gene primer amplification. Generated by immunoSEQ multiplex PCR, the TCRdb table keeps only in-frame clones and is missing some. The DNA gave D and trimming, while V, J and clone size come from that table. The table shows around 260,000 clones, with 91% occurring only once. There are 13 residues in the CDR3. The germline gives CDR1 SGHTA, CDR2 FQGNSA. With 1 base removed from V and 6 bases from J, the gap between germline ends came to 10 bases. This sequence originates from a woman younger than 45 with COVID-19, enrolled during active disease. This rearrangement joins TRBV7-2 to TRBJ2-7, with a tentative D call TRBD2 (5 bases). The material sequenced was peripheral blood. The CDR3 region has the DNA TGTGCCAGCAGCTTAGACAGACGGGGCGAGCAGTACTTC. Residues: CASSLDRRGEQYF.